This T cell receptor (beta chain) was documented in a study of cytomegalovirus exposure and HLA in healthy donors. Overall study results and limits: Trimming of TCR beta V- and J-genes showed a link, identified in a later analysis, to a missense DCLRE1C variant.

This clone was picked up one time. Its target is not known. The PCR used 60 Vbeta and 13 Jbeta primers. Original analysis: An analysis that came later counted tens of millions of unique TCR beta chains, approximately 11 million shared. Some clones are missing from TCRdb's copy, which holds only in-frame ones; the method was immunoSEQ multiplex PCR. That table furnishes V, J and clone size, whereas the DNA furnished D and trimming. The sample has roughly 110,000 clones; over 70% are singletons. Donors sampled were nominally healthy, though unrecorded immune exposures were likely. The receptor comes from a woman aged 35 to 49 in good health and CMV-seropositive. The specimen was PBMCs.

The DNA of the CDR3 is TGTGCCAGCAGCCCTACGGGAGGGAGCTCTGGAAACACCATATATTTT. This gives the protein CASSPTGGSSGNTIYF. The chain joins TRBV7-6 to TRBJ1-3; no clear D. V gave up 5 bases and J gave up 0 bases, with 14 bases separating them. This CDR3 has 16 residues. Germline CDR1 is SGHVS and CDR2 is FNYEAQ. The full variable domain, with the rest looked up from reference TRBV7-6 and TRBJ1-3, is GAGVSQSPRYKVTKRGQDVALRCDPISGHVSLYWYRQALGQGPEFLTYFNYEAQQDKSGLPNDRFSAERPEGSISTLTIQRTEQRDSAMYRCASSPTGGSSGNTIYFGEGSWLTVV.